This TCR beta chain was recorded in a study of long-term antiretroviral therapy in people with HIV. The study, taken as a whole, reports: Transplant-donor-level diversity was not reached after ART, though diversity increased. Repertoires in HIV (unlike those of controls) had narrower CDR3 length ranges.

Treatment for all HIV-infected participants took place in the United States. It was version v3.0 of the immunoSEQ assay that was run at survey level. Assay: immunoSEQ multiplex PCR; the TCRdb copy retains only in-frame clones and omits some. The table has around 40,000 clones, 70% to 90% seen once. This CDR3 spans 15 amino acids. Germline CDR1 MNHEY, CDR2 SMNVEV (reference sequence). Trimming removed 6 bases from V and 3 bases from J; junction bases left unmatched: 9. About this clone: The antigen is unknown.

This material consisted of unsorted PBMCs, taken 2.2 years after starting antiretroviral therapy. The sequence was obtained from a man younger than 35 with HIV. The V and J genes are TRBV27 and TRBJ2-7; 9 bases are shared with TRBD1. The CDR3 nucleotides read TGTGCCAGCAGCAGACCGGGACAGGGTGGCTACGAGCAGTACTTC. This codes for CASSRPGQGGYEQYF.